This T cell receptor (beta chain) was sequenced during a study of response to subunit inactivated influenza vaccine. In its sample, this clonotype was seen a few times. Each CDR3 protein is one row after TCRdb ran MiXCR on the RT-PCR reads. Seen here are about 540,000 distinct CDR3 sequences, approximately 20% observed once, and the top ten hold about 2.8%. These data also featured in a second study, about T cells expressing NK-cell markers. In that study: 5'RACE template switching with UMIs generated TCR beta cDNA. Obtained from sorted CD3+CD56+NKG2C+, CD3+CD56+NKG2C- and CD3+CD56-NKG2C+ T cells were the TCR beta repertoires. Sequencing covered eight donors, seven HCMV-seropositive and one seronegative.

The receptor comes from a man aged 50 to 59 who received an inactivated influenza vaccine. The source was CD4+ T cells sorted from PBMCs, collected about 12 days after vaccination.

CDR3 sequence reads: CASSLLAGRTTDTQYF. CDR3 sequence (DNA): TGTGCCAGCAGTTTATTGGCGGGACGAACCACAGATACGCAGTATTTT. The rearrangement links TRBV12-3 or TRBV12-4 to TRBJ2-3; a weak D match, TRBD2 (6 bases). The ends were cut back, 2 bases at V and 2 bases at J, with 14 bases in the middle. The CDR3 length is 16 residues.